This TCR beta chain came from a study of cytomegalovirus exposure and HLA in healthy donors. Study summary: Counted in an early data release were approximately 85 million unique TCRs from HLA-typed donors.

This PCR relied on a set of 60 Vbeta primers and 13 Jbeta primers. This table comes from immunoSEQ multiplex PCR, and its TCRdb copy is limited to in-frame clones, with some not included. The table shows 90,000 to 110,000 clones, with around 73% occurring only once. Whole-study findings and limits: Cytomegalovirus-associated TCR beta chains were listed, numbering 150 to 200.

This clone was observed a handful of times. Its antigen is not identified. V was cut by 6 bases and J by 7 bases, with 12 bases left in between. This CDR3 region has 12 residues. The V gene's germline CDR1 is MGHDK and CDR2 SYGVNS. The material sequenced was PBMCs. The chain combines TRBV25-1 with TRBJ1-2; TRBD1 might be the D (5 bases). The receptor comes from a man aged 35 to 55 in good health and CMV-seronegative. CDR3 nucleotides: TGTGCCAGCAGACTCCCGCAGGGTGGCTACACCTTC. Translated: CASRLPQGGYTF.